The T cell receptor beta chain described here comes from a study of T cells in Graves' hyperthyroidism and ophthalmopathy. No progression to ophthalmopathy during 18 months of follow-up defined stable disease. Lactation, pregnancy, other autoimmune disease or uncontrolled infection led to exclusion of patients. Turning to this clonotype: Its antigen remains unknown.

TCR beta CDR3 region amplification was performed from RNA transcripts. The primer set for the first-round RT-PCR of the TCR CDR3 was HTBI. TCRdb reprocessed the multiplex PCR reads via MiXCR and lists one record per CDR3 protein. The table has fewer than 800,000 distinct CDR3 sequences, about a sixth seen once. Trimming at V came to 7 bases and at J to 7 bases, leaving 7 bases not matched to a gene. This CDR3 has 14 residues. The germline V gene has CDR1 SGDLS and CDR2 YYNGEE. Study-level points and caveats: It was a median about 7.1 months before onset that the model predicted ophthalmopathy.

The V gene is TRBV9, the J gene TRBJ1-4; 10 positions match TRBD1. Material: blood. This receptor was obtained from a man between 18 and 29 years old with Graves' hyperthyroidism. In nucleotides, the CDR3 is TGTGCCAGCGGGGGGGACAGGGGATTTGAAAAACTGTTTTTT. Its protein is CASGGDRGFEKLFF.